This T cell receptor beta chain originates from a study of early T cells in non-severe SARS-CoV-2 infection. The CDR3 sequence is 15 residues long. Trimming took off 3 bases at V and 4 bases at J, with 14 bases between the two ends. Germline CDR1 reads SEHNR; CDR2 reads FQNEAQ (reference sequence). This clonotype was observed at least ten times. MiXCR was run by TCRdb on the 5' RACE reads, yielding one entry per CDR3 protein. The table has approximately 100,000 distinct CDR3 sequences, approximately 11% seen once. The rearrangement uses TRBV7-9 and TRBJ2-3, with D maybe TRBD2 (5 bases). The material sequenced was whole blood. The clonotype was recovered from an adult who was a healthcare worker with PCR-confirmed SARS-CoV-2 infection or an uninfected control (not recorded which). CDR3 nucleotide sequence: TGTGCCAGCAGCTTTGTTCGGGGAAGGGCAGATACGCAGTATTTT. Translating gives CASSFVRGRADTQYF.